The subject of this entry is one T cell receptor beta chain. This clonotype was seen at least ten times. Its specific antigen is unknown. Per-base qualities were not stored, and no clone one base away is much larger. The intended sense of this specimen's treatment or condition label: allogeneic hematopoietic cell transplantation with graft depleted of TCRalphabeta T cells and CD19 B cells. The children who served as transplant recipients had been given grafts of TCRalphabeta/CD19-depleted allogeneic hematopoietic cells. This specimen comes from a study of T-cell reconstitution after alpha-beta-depleted transplantation in children (dated by TCRdb to 2016 to 2017). At the level of the whole study: Using TCR repertoire profiling, the study quantitatively followed how T-cell immune reconstitution unfolded in children after TCRalphabeta/CD19-depleted allogeneic hematopoietic cell transplantation. Findings and caveats that apply to the study as a whole: The apparently early recovery of alphabetaT-cell counts about two months after transplant reportedly depended on only several hundred rapidly expanded clones that came from non-depleted graft cells. Over subsequent months, a decline in hyperexpanded clone frequencies was noted, and after one year, T-cell counts and TCRbeta diversity were mostly ascribed to newly produced T cells. The high TCRbeta diversity at day 60 in some patients was ascribed to recipient T cells and intrathymic progenitors that had survived conditioning.

Library method: PCR. The sequencer listed for this sample is Illumina HiSeq 2500. TCR libraries were prepared with molecular barcoding, using unique molecular identifiers to normalize TCRbeta repertoire quantification. TCRdb applied fastp at Q25 and MiXCR to the public reads, then kept only in-frame beta chains. Each record represents a unique CDR3 protein, reported with the most common genes and DNA among its rows. This sample gives around 440,000 distinct CDR3 sequences in total; 10% of them show up just once. In total, the top ten clones hold 2% to 2.5% of the sample. This sample comprised PBMCs, obtained before TCRalphabeta/CD19-depleted stem cell transplant. This clonotype was sampled from a child aged 2-15 years with inherited bone marrow failure, due to receive a stem cell transplant.

The DNA is as follows: TGCAGTGCCACAGGGACTAGCGGGGATTACAATGAGCAGTTCTTC. Translated, it gives CSATGTSGDYNEQFF. Recombination joined TRBV20-1 with TRBJ2-1, and 13 bases in between align with TRBD2. Measured from the cysteine to the phenylalanine, the CDR3 is 15 residues long. Only the CDR3 part of the read is kept: 45 bases, read in frame from the first base. Trimming removed 6 bases from V and 4 bases from J; the gene matches leave 6 bases unexplained. In the germline V gene (reference sequence), CDR1 corresponds to DFQATT and CDR2 to SNEGSKA.